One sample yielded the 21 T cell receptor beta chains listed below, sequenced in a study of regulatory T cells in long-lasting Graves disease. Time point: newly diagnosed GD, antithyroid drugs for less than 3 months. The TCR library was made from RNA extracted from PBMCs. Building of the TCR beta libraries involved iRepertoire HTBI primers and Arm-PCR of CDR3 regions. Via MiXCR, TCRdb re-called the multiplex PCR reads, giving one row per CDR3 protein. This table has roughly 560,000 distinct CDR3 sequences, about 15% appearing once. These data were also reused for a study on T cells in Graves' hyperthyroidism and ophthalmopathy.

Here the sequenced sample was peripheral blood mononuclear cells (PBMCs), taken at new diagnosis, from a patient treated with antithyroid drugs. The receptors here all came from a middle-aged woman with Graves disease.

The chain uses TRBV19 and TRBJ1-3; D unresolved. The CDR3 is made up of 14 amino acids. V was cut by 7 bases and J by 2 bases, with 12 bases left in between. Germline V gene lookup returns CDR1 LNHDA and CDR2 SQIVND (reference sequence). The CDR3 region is CASIPQVAGNTIYF. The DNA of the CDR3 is TGTGCCAGTATCCCGCAAGTGGCTGGAAACACCATATATTTT.

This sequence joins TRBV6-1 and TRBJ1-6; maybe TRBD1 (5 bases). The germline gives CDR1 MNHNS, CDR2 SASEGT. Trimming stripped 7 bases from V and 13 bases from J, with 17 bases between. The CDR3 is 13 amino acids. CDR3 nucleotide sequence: TGTGCCAGCATAAAGGGGTCTAGTACCCCCCTCCACTTT. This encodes CASIKGSSTPLHF.

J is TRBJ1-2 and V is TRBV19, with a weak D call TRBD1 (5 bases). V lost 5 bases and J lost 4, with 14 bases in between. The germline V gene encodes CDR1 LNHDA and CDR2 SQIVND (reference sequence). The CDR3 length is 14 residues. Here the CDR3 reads CASSGTGAGYGYTF. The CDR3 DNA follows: TGTGCCAGTAGTGGAACCGGGGCTGGCTATGGCTACACCTTC.

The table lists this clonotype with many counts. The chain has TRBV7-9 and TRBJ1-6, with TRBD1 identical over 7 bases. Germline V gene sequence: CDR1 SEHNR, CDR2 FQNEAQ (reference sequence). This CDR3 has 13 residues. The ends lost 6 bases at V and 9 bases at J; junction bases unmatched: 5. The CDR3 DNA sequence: TGTGCCAGCAGGGGGACAGCGATTTCACCCCTCCACTTT. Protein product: CASRGTAISPLHF.

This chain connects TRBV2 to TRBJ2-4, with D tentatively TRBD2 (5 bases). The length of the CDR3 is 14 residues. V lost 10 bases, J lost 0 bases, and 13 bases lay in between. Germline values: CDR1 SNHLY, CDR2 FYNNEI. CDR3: CATEGVEAKNIQYF. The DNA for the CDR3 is TGTGCCACCGAGGGAGTCGAAGCCAAAAACATTCAGTACTTC.

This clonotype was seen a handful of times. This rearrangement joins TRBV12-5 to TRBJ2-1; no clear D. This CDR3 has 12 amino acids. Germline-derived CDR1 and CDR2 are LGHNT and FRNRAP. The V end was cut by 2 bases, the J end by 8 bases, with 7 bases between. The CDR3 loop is CASGLRRYEQFF. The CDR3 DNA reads TGTGCTAGTGGTTTGCGCCGATATGAGCAGTTCTTC.

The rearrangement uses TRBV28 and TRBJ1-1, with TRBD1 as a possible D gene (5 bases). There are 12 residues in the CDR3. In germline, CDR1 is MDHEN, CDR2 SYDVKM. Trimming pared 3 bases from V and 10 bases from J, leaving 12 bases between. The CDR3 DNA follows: TGTGCCAGCAGTTTCCGACAGACCGGAGCTTTCTTT. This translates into CASSFRQTGAFF.

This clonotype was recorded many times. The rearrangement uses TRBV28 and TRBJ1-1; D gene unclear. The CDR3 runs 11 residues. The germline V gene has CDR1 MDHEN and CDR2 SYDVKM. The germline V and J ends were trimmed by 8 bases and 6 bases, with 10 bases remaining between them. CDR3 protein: CASLGLSEAFF. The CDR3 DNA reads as TGTGCCAGCCTCGGACTTTCTGAAGCTTTCTTT.

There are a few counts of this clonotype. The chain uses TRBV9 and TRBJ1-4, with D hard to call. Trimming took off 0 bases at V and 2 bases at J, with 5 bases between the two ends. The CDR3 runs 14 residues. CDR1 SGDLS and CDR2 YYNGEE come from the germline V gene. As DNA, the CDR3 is TGTGCCAGCAGCGTAGACCCGACTAATGAAAAACTGTTTTTT. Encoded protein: CASSVDPTNEKLFF.

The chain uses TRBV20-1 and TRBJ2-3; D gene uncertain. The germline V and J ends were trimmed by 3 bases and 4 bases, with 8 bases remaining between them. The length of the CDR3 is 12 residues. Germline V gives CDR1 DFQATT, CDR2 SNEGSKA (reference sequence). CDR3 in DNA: TGCAGTGCTAGTACCCGCGCAGATACGCAGTATTTT. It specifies CSASTRADTQYF.

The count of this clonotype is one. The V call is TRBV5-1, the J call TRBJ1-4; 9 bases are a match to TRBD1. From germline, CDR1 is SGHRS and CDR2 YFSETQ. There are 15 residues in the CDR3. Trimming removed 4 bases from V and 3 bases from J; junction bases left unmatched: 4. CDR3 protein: CASSRDRDSNEKLFF. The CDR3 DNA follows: TGCGCCAGCAGCCGGGACAGGGATTCTAATGAAAAACTGTTTTTT.

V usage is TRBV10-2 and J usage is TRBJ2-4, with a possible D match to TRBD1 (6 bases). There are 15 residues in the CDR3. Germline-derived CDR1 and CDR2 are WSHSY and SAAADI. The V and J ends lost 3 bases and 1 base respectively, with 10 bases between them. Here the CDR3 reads CASSDPRGAKNIQYF. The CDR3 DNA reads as TGCGCCAGCAGTGACCCCAGGGGCGCCAAAAACATTCAGTACTTC.

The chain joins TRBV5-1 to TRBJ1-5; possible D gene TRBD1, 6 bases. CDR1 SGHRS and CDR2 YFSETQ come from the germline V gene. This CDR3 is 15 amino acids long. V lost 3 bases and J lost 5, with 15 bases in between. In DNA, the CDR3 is TGCGCCAGCAGCTGGGGGCCAGGGAGTGATCAGCCCCAGCATTTT. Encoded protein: CASSWGPGSDQPQHF.

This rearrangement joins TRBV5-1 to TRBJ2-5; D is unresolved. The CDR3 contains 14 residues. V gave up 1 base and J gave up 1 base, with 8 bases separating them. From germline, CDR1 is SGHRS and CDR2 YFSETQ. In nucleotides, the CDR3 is TGCGCCAGCAGCTTGATCACAGTCCAAGAGACCCAGTACTTC. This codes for CASSLITVQETQYF.

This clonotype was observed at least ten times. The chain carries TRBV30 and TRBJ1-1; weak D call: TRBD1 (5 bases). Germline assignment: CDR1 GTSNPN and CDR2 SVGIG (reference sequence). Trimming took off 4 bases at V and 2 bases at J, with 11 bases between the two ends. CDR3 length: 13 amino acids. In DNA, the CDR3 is TGTGCCTGGAACTCACAGGTTAACACTGAAGCTTTCTTT. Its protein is CAWNSQVNTEAFF.

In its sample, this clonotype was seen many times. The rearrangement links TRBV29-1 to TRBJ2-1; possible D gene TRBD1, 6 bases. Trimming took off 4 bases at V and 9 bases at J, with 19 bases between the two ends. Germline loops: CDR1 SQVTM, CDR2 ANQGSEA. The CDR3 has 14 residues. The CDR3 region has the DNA TGCAGCGTTGGAGTAGGGACACTATCAAGTGAGCAGTTCTTC. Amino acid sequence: CSVGVGTLSSEQFF.

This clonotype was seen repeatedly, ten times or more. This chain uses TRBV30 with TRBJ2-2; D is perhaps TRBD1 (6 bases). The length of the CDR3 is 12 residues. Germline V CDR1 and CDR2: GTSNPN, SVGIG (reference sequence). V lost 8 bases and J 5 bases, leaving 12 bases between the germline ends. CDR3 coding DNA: TGTGCCGGTTACAGGGTTACCGGGGAGCTGTTTTTT. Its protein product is CAGYRVTGELFF.

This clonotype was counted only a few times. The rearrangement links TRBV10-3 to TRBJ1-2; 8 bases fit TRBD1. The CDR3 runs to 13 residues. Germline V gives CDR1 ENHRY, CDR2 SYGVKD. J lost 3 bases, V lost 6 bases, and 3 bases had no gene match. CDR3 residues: CAIRTGEDYGYTF. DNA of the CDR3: TGTGCCATCAGGACAGGGGAAGACTATGGCTACACCTTC.

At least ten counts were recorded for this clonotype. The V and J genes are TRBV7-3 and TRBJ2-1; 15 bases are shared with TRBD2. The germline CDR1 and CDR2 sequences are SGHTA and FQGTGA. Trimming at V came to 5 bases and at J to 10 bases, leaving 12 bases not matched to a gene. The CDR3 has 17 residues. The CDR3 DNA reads TGTGCCAGCAGCCCTGCTAGGACTAGCGGGGGGGCGGGAGAGCAGTTCTTC. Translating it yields CASSPARTSGGAGEQFF.

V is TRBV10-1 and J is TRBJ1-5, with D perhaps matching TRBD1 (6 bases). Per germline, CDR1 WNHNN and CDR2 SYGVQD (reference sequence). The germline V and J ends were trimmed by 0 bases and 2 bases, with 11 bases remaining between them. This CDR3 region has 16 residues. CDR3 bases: TGCGCCAGCAGTGAGTCTACAGGGAGGGGCAATCAGCCCCAGCATTTT. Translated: CASSESTGRGNQPQHF.

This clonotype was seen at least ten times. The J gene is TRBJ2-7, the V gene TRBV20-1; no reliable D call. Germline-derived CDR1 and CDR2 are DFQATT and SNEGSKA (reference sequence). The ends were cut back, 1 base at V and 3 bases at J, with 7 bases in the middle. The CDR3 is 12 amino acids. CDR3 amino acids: CSARGAFYEQYF. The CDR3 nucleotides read TGCAGTGCTAGAGGGGCCTTCTACGAGCAGTACTTC.